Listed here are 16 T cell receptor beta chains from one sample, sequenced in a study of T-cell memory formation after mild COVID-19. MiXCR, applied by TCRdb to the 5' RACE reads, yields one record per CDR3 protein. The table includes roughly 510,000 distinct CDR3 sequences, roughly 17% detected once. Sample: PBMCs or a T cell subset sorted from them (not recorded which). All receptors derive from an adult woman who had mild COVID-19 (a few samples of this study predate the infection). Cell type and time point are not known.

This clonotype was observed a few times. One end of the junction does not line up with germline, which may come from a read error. The CDR3 DNA reads as TGTGCTAGCAGCTTGGGACTAGCGGGAGTACCCCAGTACTTC. Translating gives CASSLGLAGVPQYF. The rearrangement links TRBV7-7 to TRBJ2-5; 14 nucleotides match TRBD2. Germline V lookup: CDR1 SSHAT, CDR2 FNYEAQ (reference sequence). There are 14 residues in the CDR3.

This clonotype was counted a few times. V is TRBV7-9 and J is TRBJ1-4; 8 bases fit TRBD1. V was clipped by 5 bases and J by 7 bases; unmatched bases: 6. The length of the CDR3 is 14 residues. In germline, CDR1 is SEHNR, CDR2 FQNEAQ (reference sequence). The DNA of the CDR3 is TGTGCCAGCAGCCAGGGACAGGCGGGTGAAAAACTGTTTTTT. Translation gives CASSQGQAGEKLFF. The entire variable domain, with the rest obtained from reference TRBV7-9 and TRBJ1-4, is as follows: DTGVSQNPRHKITKRGQNVTFRCDPISEHNRLYWYRQTLGQGPEFLTYFQNEAQLEKSRLLSDRFSAERPKGSFSTLEIQRTEQGDSAMYLCASSQGQAGEKLFFGSGTQLSVL.

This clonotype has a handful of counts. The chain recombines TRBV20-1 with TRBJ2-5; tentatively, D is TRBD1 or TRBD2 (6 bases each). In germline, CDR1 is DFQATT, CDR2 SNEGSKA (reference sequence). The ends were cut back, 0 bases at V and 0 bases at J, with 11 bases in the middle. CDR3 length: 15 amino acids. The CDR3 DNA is TGCAGTGCTAGAGAGTCGGGGGCGAACCAAGAGACCCAGTACTTC. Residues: CSARESGANQETQYF.

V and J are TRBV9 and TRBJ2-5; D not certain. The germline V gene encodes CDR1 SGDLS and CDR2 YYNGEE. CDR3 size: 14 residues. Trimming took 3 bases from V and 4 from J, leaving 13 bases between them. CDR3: CASSDRENGETQYF. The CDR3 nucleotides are TGTGCCAGCAGCGACAGAGAAAACGGAGAGACCCAGTACTTC.

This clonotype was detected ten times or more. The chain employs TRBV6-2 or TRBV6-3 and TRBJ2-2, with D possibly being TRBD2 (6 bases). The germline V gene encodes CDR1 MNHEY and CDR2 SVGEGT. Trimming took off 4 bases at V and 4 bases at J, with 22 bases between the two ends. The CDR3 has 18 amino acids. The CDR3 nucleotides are TGTGCCAGCAGTTGGCCTGGGGGTCTTACCGGGGGCACCGGGGAGCTGTTTTTT. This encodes CASSWPGGLTGGTGELFF.

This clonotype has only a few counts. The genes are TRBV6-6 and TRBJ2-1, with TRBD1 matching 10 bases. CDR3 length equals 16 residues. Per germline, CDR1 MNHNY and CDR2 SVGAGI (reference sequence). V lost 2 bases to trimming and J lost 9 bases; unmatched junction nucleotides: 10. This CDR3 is CASSYPPGQGLAEQFF. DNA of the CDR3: TGTGCCAGCAGTTACCCGCCGGGACAGGGGTTGGCTGAGCAGTTCTTC.

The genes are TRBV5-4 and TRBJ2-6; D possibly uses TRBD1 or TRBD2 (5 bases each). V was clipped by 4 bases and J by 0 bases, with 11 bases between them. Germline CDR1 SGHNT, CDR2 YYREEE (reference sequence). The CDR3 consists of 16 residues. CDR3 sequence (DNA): TGTGCCAGCAGCGGGGACGGTCCCTCTGGGGCCAACGTCCTGACTTTC. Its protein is CASSGDGPSGANVLTF.

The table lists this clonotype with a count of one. CDR3 nucleotide sequence: TGTGCCACCAGTGAGTGCGGTATCGAAGGGGGTGTGAACACTGAAGCTTTCTTT. It specifies CATSECGIEGGVNTEAFF. The genes are TRBV24-1 and TRBJ1-1; TRBD1 might be the D (6 bases). The CDR3 spans 18 residues. With 4 bases removed from V and 0 bases from J, the gap between germline ends came to 20 bases. Germline V CDR1 and CDR2: KGHDR, SFDVKD.

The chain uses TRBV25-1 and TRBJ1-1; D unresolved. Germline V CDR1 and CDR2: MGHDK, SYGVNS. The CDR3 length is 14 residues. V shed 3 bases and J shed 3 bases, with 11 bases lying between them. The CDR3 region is CASSDGRVYTEAFF. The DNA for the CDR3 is TGTGCCAGCAGTGACGGAAGGGTTTACACTGAAGCTTTCTTT.

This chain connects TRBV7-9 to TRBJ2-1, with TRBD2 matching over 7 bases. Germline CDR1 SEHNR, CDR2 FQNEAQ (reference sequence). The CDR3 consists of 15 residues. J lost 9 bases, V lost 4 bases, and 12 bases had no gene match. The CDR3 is CASSSVGRRRGEQFF. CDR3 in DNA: TGTGCCAGCAGCTCTGTCGGGAGGCGGAGGGGTGAGCAGTTCTTC.

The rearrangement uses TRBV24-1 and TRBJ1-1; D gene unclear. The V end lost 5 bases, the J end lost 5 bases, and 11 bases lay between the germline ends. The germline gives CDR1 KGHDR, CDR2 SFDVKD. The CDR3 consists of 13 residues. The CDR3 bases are TGTGCCACCAGTGGGCCGCGGGGAACTGAAGCTTTCTTT. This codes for CATSGPRGTEAFF.

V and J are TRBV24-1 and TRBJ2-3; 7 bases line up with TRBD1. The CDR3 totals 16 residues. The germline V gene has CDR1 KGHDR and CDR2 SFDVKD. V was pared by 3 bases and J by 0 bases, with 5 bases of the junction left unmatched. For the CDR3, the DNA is TGTGCCACCAGTGATCCACAGGGGCCGAGCACAGATACGCAGTATTTT. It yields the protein CATSDPQGPSTDTQYF.

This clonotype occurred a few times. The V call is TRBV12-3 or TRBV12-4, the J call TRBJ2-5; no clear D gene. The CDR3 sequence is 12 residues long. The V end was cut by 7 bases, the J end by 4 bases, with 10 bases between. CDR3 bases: TGTGCCAGCATCGGAGCCGGAGAGACCCAGTACTTC. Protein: CASIGAGETQYF.

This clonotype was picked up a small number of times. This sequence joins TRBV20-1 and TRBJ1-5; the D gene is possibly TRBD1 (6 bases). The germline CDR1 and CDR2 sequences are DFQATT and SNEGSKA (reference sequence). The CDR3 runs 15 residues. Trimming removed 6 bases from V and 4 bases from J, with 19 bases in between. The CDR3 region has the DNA TGCAGTGCCTCGGTACCCAGGGGAGGGAATCAGCCCCAGCATTTT. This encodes CSASVPRGGNQPQHF.

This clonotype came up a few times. CDR3 amino acids: CASSYFILGGPTQETQYF. The CDR3 nucleotides are TGTGCCAGCAGTTACTTCATACTTGGGGGCCCGACACAAGAGACCCAGTACTTC. The chain has TRBV6-5 and TRBJ2-5; a weak D match, TRBD1 (6 bases). CDR3 length: 18 residues. CDR1 and CDR2 from the germline V gene are MNHEY and SVGAGI. V dropped 1 base and J dropped 2 bases, with 20 bases sitting between them.

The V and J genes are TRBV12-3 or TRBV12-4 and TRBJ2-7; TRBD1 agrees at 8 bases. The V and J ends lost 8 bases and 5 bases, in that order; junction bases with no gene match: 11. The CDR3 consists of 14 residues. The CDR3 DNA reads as TGTGCCAGCCAAATCTCCGGGACAGGCCACGAGCAGTACTTC. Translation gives CASQISGTGHEQYF.